One and the same sample provided the 7 T cell receptor beta chains below, sequenced in a study of graft-versus-host responses after intestinal transplantation. The repertoire was sequenced with immunoSEQ multiplex PCR; TCRdb's copy has only in-frame clones and lacks some. The sample has about 88,000 clones; approximately 89% are singletons. No antigen has been identified for these receptors. Sample: unstimulated CD4+ T cells sorted from spleen or lymph node cells, taken before transplant. Receptors were obtained from a human donor who was the organ donor for an intestinal transplant.

This chain links TRBV4-1 with TRBJ1-5, with D uncertain. Trimming pared 1 base from V and 4 bases from J, leaving 11 bases between. The germline gives CDR1 MGHRA, CDR2 YSYEKL. The CDR3 is made up of 15 amino acids. The CDR3 nucleotides read TGCGCCAGCAGCCAAGCGGTCACTTTTAATCAGCCCCAGCATTTT. Translated, it gives CASSQAVTFNQPQHF.

The chain uses TRBV10-3 and TRBJ2-1, with 11 bases matching TRBD2. Germline V gene data show CDR1 as ENHRY and CDR2 as SYGVKD. V was clipped by 5 bases and J by 9 bases; unmatched bases: 9. The CDR3 runs 15 residues. CDR3 in DNA: TGTGCCATCAGTTTGGGGACTAGCGGAGCCAGTGAGCAGTTCTTC. Its translation: CAISLGTSGASEQFF.

The CDR3 reads CSAREIYEQYF. In DNA, the CDR3 is TGCAGTGCTAGAGAGATCTACGAGCAGTACTTC. The chain links TRBV20-1 to TRBJ2-5; D not resolved. The DNA end is more similar to TRBJ2-7, so the J call may be wrong. The CDR3 runs to 11 residues. Germline CDR1 reads DFQATT; CDR2 reads SNEGSKA (reference sequence).

CDR3 amino acids: CASSIQLVGTGELFF. Written as DNA, the CDR3 is TGTGCCAGTAGTATCCAACTAGTTGGGACCGGGGAGCTGTTTTTT. The chain employs TRBV19 and TRBJ2-2, with D tentatively TRBD2 (5 bases). Trimming took 3 bases from V and 5 from J, leaving 13 bases between them. The germline CDR1 and CDR2 sequences are LNHDA and SQIVND (reference sequence). The CDR3 is 15 residues long. The whole variable domain, remainder taken from reference TRBV19 and TRBJ2-2, is DGGITQSPKYLFRKEGQNVTLSCEQNLNHDAMYWYRQDPGQGLRLIYYSQIVNDFQKGDIAEGYSVSREKKESFPLTVTSAQKNPTAFYLCASSIQLVGTGELFFGEGSRLTVL.

This chain links TRBV29-1 with TRBJ2-7; 8 bases are a match to TRBD1. There are 14 residues in the CDR3. Germline CDR1 SQVTM, CDR2 ANQGSEA. V shed 7 bases, J shed 1 base, and the junction held 9 bases outside the gene matches. As DNA, the CDR3 is TGCAGCGCAGGGACAGGTCTCACTTCCTACGAGCAGTACTTC. Amino acid sequence: CSAGTGLTSYEQYF.

The V and J genes are TRBV29-1 and TRBJ2-7; 8 bases are shared with TRBD1. CDR3 length: 13 amino acids. Germline CDR1 is SQVTM and CDR2 is ANQGSEA. V lost 6 bases to trimming and J lost 6 bases; unmatched junction nucleotides: 10. CDR3 loop: CSVQTGTGSEQYF. The CDR3 DNA reads as TGCAGCGTCCAAACCGGGACAGGTAGCGAGCAGTACTTC.

In this sample, this clone turned up a few times. The rearrangement joins TRBV6-5 to TRBJ1-3; D is possibly TRBD1 (5 bases). This CDR3 has 15 residues. Trimming pared 3 bases from V and 3 bases from J, leaving 12 bases between. Germline V lookup: CDR1 MNHEY, CDR2 SVGAGI. CDR3 sequence reads: CASSYSPGFGNTIYF. CDR3 in DNA: TGTGCCAGCAGTTATTCACCAGGGTTTGGAAACACCATATATTTT.